Shown below are 17 T cell receptor beta chains from a single sample sequenced in a study of cytomegalovirus exposure and HLA in healthy donors. 60 Vbeta and 13 Jbeta primers were used in PCR. This table comes from immunoSEQ multiplex PCR, and its TCRdb copy is limited to in-frame clones, with some not included. The table shows more than 110,000 clones, with around 77% occurring only once. Sample: PBMCs. All receptors come from a man aged 30 to 39 in good health and CMV-seronegative.

CDR3 in DNA: TGTGCCAGCAGTGATAACGAGGGATCTACGCAGTATTTT. Protein product: CASSDNEGSTQYF. This rearrangement joins TRBV6-1 to TRBJ2-3, with D perhaps matching TRBD2 (5 bases). The CDR3 extends over 13 amino acids. Germline-derived CDR1 and CDR2 are MNHNS and SASEGT. Trimming took off 3 bases at V and 8 bases at J, with 12 bases between the two ends.

This chain connects TRBV12-5 to TRBJ2-7; D might be TRBD2 (5 bases). V dropped 3 bases and J dropped 6 bases, with 15 bases sitting between them. The CDR3 totals 14 residues. The germline V gene has CDR1 LGHNT and CDR2 FRNRAP. The CDR3 region is CASGFYPLEGEQYF. The CDR3 region has the DNA TGTGCTAGTGGTTTTTACCCGCTTGAGGGCGAGCAGTACTTC.

The chain joins TRBV10-1 to TRBJ2-2; unclear D gene. V was clipped by 3 bases and J by 2 bases, with 4 bases between them. This CDR3 contains 13 residues. Germline CDR1 is WNHNN and CDR2 is SYGVQD (reference sequence). The CDR3 reads CASSDRNTGELFF. In DNA form, the CDR3 reads TGCGCCAGCAGTGACAGAAACACCGGGGAGCTGTTTTTT.

This clone was recorded at least ten times. V and J are TRBV28 and TRBJ1-4; TRBD1 might be the D (6 bases). Between the trimmed V and J ends, which lost 2 bases and 7 bases, there was a span of 14 bases. The CDR3 covers 15 residues. Germline CDR1 and CDR2: MDHEN and SYDVKM. The CDR3 protein is CASSLAGAVAEKLFF. Here the CDR3 DNA reads TGTGCCAGCAGTTTAGCGGGGGCTGTGGCTGAAAAACTGTTTTTT.

This chain connects TRBV5-1 to TRBJ2-7, with TRBD2 matching over 11 bases. Germline V gene lookup returns CDR1 SGHRS and CDR2 YFSETQ. The CDR3 has 16 amino acids. Losses at the gene ends were 0 bases for V and 3 bases for J; bases not matched to a gene: 5. CDR3 protein: CASSLVGGTSGYEQYF. CDR3 nucleotide sequence: TGCGCCAGCAGCTTGGTGGGTGGGACTAGCGGCTACGAGCAGTACTTC.

CDR3 amino acids: CASSWDRPTVLNTEAFF. The CDR3 DNA sequence: TGTGCCAGCAGCTGGGACAGGCCGACCGTTCTGAACACTGAAGCTTTCTTT. The chain has TRBV27 and TRBJ1-1, with 8 bases fitting TRBD1. With V trimmed by 6 bases and J by 0 bases, 12 bases remained unmatched. The CDR3 is 17 amino acids. CDR1 and CDR2 (germline): MNHEY, SMNVEV (reference sequence).

The chain is built from TRBV7-9 and TRBJ1-1, with D possibly TRBD1 on 6 matching bases. The germline V gene encodes CDR1 SEHNR and CDR2 FQNEAQ (reference sequence). With 5 bases removed from V and 1 base from J, the gap between germline ends came to 11 bases. The CDR3 sequence is 14 residues long. CDR3 nucleotides: TGTGCCAGCAGCGGGGGCCCTGCGAACACTGAAGCTTTCTTT. Amino acids: CASSGGPANTEAFF.

V usage is TRBV7-9 and J usage is TRBJ2-3; unclear D gene. CDR3 length equals 12 residues. Germline CDR1 reads SEHNR; CDR2 reads FQNEAQ (reference sequence). With 0 bases removed from V and 5 bases from J, the gap between germline ends came to 3 bases. The CDR3 DNA follows: TGTGCCAGCAGCTTAGCGCGAGATACGCAGTATTTT. It codes for CASSLARDTQYF.

The chain couples TRBV5-4 to TRBJ2-3, with TRBD2 as a possible D gene (6 bases). The CDR3 totals 16 residues. V was pared by 4 bases and J by 0 bases, with 15 bases between. Germline-derived CDR1 and CDR2 are SGHNT and YYREEE (reference sequence). CDR3 DNA: TGTGCCAGCAGCATCGGGAGCGGGCTAAGCACAGATACGCAGTATTTT. Translated, it gives CASSIGSGLSTDTQYF.

This chain uses TRBV9 with TRBJ1-4, with D unresolved. Germline V gene lookup returns CDR1 SGDLS and CDR2 YYNGEE. This CDR3 has 13 residues. Trimming removed 4 bases from V and 4 bases from J, with 8 bases in between. In DNA form, the CDR3 reads TGTGCCAGCAGCTTCGGGTTTAATGAAAAACTGTTTTTT. Encoded protein: CASSFGFNEKLFF.

Comment on this clone: Other DNA sequences in the sample encode the same CDR3. The gene calls are TRBV27 and TRBJ2-1; 8 bases agree with TRBD2. Germline V gene lookup returns CDR1 MNHEY and CDR2 SMNVEV (reference sequence). This CDR3 contains 15 residues. V dropped 5 bases and J dropped 0; count of bases not matched to a gene: 3. CDR3 nucleotides: TGTGCCAGCAGTCTCAGCGGGAGCTCCTACAATGAGCAGTTCTTC. Protein: CASSLSGSSYNEQFF.

The V call is TRBV5-8, the J call TRBJ2-3, with D uncertain. V lost 4 bases to trimming and J lost 7 bases, with 10 bases between them. There are 12 residues in the CDR3. Germline-derived CDR1 and CDR2 are SGHTS and YDEGEE. The chain's CDR3 is CASSPTYYTQYF. The CDR3 region has the DNA TGTGCCAGCAGCCCGACATATTATACGCAGTATTTT.

This clone appeared a single time. J is TRBJ2-1 and V is TRBV28, with 9 bases fitting TRBD2. CDR1 and CDR2 (germline): MDHEN, SYDVKM. The CDR3 is made up of 12 amino acids. V gave up 8 bases and J gave up 10 bases; unmatched junction bases: 6. DNA for the CDR3: TGTGCCAGCGGGATAGCGGGGGAAGAGCAGTTCTTC. Protein sequence: CASGIAGEEQFF.

The CDR3 region is CASSQVWDRGRSGNTIYF. The CDR3 nucleotides read TGTGCCAGCAGCCAAGTATGGGACAGGGGGCGGAGTGGAAACACCATATATTTT. The V and J genes are TRBV4-2 and TRBJ1-3; 12 nucleotides agree with TRBD1. After removal of 1 base from V and 3 bases from J, the junction contained 7 bases not matched to a gene. The germline V gene has CDR1 LGHNA and CDR2 YNFKEQ. The CDR3 runs 18 residues.

In this sample, this clone turned up many times. The chain has TRBV6-5 and TRBJ1-2; 7 bases align to TRBD1. Trimming removed 0 bases from V and 3 bases from J; junction bases left unmatched: 4. CDR3 length equals 15 residues. The germline gives CDR1 MNHEY, CDR2 SVGAGI. This CDR3 is CASSYSKGAHYGYTF. The CDR3, as DNA: TGTGCCAGCAGTTACTCGAAGGGGGCGCACTATGGCTACACCTTC.

A note on this clone: One end of the junction fails to match germline, which may point to a read error. The rearrangement joins TRBV2 to TRBJ1-5; 8 positions agree with TRBD1. The CDR3 length is 15 residues. Germline loops: CDR1 SNHLY, CDR2 FYNNEI. CDR3 nucleotide sequence: TGTGCCAGCACAGTAGGACAGGGATACAATCAGCCCCAGAATTTT. Amino acid sequence: CASTVGQGYNQPQNF. The entire variable domain, with the rest obtained from reference TRBV2 and TRBJ1-5, is as follows: EPEVTQTPSHQVTQMGQEVILRCVPISNHLYFYWYRQILGQKVEFLVSFYNNEISEKSEIFDDQFSVERPDGSNFTLKIRSTKLEDSAMYFCASTVGQGYNQPQNFGDGTRLSIL.

This rearrangement joins TRBV5-1 to TRBJ2-7, with TRBD1 matching 9 bases. Germline loops: CDR1 SGHRS, CDR2 YFSETQ. CDR3 length equals 14 residues. Losses at the gene ends were 5 bases for V and 5 bases for J; bases not matched to a gene: 8. The CDR3 sequence is CASRPGTGIHEQYF. CDR3 sequence (DNA): TGCGCCAGCAGACCCGGGACAGGGATACACGAGCAGTACTTC.